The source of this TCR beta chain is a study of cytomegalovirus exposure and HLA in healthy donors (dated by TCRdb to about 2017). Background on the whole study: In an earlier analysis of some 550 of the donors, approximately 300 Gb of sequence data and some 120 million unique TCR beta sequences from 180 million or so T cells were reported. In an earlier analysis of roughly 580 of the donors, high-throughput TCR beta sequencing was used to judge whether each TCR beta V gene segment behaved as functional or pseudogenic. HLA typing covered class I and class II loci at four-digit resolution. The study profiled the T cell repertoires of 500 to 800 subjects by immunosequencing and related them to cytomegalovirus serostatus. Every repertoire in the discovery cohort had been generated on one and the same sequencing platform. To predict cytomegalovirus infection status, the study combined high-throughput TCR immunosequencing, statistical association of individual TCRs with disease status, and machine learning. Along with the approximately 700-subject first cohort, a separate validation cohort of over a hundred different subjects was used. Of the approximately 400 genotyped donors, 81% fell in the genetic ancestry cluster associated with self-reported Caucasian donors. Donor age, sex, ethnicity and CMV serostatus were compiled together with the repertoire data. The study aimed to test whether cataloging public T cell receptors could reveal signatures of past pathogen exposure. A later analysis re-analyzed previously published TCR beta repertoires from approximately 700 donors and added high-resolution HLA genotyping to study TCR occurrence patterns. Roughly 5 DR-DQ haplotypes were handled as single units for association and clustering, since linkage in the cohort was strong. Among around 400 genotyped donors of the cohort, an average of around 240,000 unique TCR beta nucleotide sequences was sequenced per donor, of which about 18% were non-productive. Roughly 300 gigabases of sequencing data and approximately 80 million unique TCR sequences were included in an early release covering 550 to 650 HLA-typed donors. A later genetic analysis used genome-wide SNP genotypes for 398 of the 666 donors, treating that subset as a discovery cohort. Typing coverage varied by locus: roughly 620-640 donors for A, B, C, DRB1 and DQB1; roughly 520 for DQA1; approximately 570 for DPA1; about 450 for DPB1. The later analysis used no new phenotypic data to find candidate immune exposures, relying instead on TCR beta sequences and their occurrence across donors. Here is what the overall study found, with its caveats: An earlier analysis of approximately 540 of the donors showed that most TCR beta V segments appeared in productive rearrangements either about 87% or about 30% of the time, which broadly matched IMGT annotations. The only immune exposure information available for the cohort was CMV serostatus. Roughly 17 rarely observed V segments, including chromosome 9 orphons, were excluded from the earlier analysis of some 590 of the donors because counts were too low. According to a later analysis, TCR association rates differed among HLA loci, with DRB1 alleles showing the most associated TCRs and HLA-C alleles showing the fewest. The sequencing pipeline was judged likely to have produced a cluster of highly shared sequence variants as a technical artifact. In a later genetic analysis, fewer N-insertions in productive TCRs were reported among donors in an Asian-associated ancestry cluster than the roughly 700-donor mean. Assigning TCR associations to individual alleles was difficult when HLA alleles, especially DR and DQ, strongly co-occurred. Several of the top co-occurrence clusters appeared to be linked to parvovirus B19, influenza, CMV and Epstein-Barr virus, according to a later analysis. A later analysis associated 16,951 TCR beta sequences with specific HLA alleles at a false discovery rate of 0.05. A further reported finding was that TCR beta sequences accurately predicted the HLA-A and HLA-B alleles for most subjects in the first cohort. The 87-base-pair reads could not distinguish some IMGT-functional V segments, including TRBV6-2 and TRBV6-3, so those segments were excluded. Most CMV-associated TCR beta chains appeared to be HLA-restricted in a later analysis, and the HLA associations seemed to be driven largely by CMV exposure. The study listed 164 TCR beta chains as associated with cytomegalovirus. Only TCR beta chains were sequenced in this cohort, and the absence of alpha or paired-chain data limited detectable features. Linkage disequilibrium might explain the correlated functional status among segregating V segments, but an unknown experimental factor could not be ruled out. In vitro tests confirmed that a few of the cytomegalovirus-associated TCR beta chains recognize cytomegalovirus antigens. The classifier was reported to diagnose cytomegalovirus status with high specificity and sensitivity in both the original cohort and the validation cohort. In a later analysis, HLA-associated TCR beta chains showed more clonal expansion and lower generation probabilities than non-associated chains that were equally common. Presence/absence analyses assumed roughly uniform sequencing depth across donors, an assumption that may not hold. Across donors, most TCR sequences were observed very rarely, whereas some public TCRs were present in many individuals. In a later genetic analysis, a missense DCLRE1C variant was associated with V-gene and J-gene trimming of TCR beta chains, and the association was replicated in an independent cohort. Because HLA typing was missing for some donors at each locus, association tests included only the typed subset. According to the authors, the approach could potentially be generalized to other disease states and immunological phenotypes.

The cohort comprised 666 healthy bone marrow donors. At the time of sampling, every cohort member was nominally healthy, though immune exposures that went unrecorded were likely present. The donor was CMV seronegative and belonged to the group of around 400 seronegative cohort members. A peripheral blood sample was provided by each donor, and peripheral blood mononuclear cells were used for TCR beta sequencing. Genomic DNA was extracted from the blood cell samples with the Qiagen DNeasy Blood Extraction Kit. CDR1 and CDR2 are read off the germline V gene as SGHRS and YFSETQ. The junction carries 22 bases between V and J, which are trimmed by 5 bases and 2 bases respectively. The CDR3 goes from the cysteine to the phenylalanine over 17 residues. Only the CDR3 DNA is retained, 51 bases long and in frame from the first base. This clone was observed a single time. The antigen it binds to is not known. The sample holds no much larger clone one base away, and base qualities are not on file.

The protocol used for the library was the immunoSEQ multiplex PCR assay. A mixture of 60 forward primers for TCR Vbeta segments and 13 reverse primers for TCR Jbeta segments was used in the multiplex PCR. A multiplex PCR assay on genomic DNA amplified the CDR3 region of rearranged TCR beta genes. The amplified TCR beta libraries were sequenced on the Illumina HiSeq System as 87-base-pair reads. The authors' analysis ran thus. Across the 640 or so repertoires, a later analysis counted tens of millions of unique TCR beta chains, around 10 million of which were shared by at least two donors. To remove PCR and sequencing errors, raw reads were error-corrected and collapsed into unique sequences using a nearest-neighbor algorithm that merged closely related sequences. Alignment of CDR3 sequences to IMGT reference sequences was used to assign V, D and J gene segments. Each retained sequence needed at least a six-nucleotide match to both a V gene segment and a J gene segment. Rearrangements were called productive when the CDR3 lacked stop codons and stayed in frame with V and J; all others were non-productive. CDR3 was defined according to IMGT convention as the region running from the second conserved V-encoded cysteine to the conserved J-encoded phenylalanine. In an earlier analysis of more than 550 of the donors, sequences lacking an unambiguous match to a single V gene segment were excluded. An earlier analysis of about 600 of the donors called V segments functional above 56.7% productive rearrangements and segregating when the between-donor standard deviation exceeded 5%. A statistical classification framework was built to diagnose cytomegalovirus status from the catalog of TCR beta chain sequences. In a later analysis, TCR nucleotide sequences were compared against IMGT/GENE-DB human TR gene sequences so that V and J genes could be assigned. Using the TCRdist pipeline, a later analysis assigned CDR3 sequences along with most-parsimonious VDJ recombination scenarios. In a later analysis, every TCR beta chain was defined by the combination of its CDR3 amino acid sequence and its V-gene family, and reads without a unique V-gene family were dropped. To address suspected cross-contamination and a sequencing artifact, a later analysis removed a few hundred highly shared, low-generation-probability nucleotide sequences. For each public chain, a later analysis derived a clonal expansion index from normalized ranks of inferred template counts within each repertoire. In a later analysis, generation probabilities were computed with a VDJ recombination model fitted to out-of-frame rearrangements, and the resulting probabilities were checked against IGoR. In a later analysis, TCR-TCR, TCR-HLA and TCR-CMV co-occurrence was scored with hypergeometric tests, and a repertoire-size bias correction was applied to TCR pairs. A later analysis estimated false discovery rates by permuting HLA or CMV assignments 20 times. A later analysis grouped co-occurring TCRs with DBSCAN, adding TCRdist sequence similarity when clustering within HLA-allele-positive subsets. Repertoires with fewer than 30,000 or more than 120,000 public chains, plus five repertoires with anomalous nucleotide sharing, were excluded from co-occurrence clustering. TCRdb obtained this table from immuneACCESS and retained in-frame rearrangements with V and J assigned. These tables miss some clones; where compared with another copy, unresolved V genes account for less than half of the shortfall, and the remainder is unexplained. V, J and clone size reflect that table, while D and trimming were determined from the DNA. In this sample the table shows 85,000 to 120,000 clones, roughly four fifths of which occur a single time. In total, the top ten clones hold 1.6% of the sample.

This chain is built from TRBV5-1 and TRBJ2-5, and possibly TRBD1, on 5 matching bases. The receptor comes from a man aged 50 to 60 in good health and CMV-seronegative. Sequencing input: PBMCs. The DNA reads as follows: TGCGCCAGCAGACGTTACCATGGGGCAGACTCTCAAGAGACCCAGTACTTC. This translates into CASRRYHGADSQETQYF. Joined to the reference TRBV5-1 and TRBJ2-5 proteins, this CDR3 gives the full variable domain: KAGVTQTPRYLIKTRGQQVTLSCSPISGHRSVSWYQQTPGQGLQFLFEYFSETQRNKGNFPGRFSGRQFSNSRSEMNVSTLELGDSALYLCASRRYHGADSQETQYFGPGTRLLVL.